What follows are 6 T cell receptor beta chains derived from one specimen sequenced in a study of graft-versus-host responses after intestinal transplantation. Sequencing was performed with immunoSEQ multiplex PCR; in TCRdb, only in-frame clones are kept and a portion is missing. This sample has under 25,000 clones, with roughly 36% found just once. The input for sequencing was alloreactive CD4+ T cells from a mixed lymphocyte reaction culture, taken before transplantation. The sample's subset: CFSE-low proliferating T cells sorted from roughly six-day pre-transplant mixed lymphocyte reaction (GvH or HvG direction). These receptors were taken from a human patient who was an organ donor for intestinal transplantation.

This chain links TRBV2 with TRBJ1-1; 8 bases fit TRBD1. CDR3 length: 14 amino acids. Per the germline V gene, CDR1 is SNHLY and CDR2 is FYNNEI. Unmatched junction bases numbered 16, after V lost 8 bases and J lost 11 bases. DNA for the CDR3: TGTGCCAGCGTCTCAGGGGGCGCCGGGGAAAAGGCTTTCTTT. Translated, it gives CASVSGGAGEKAFF.

J is TRBJ2-3 and V is TRBV27; 10 bases agree with TRBD2. The length of the CDR3 is 16 residues. Germline CDR1 MNHEY, CDR2 SMNVEV (reference sequence). V lost 6 bases, J lost 9 bases, and 15 bases stayed unmatched. The CDR3 sequence: CASRASKLAGTGTQYF. CDR3 bases: TGTGCCAGCAGAGCCTCAAAACTAGCGGGGACGGGAACGCAGTATTTT.

This chain uses TRBV7-2 with TRBJ1-5; 7 nucleotides agree with TRBD1. With 5 bases clipped from V and 7 bases from J, the junction kept 5 bases outside the gene matches. The CDR3 sequence is 13 residues long. Germline V gene sequence: CDR1 SGHTA, CDR2 FQGNSA. This CDR3 is CASSPDRDQPQHF. The CDR3 DNA follows: TGTGCCAGCAGCCCCGACAGGGACCAGCCCCAGCATTTT.

V is TRBV27 and J is TRBJ1-1; D gene ambiguous. The V gene's germline CDR1 is MNHEY and CDR2 SMNVEV (reference sequence). The CDR3 extends over 16 amino acids. V lost 2 bases to trimming and J lost 1 base, with 14 bases between them. This chain's CDR3 is CASSLRPRAPNTEAFF. CDR3 sequence (DNA): TGTGCCAGCAGTTTACGGCCCCGGGCCCCGAACACTGAAGCTTTCTTT.

V gene TRBV5-1 combines with J gene TRBJ2-7, with D possibly TRBD2 on 5 matching bases. This CDR3 contains 14 residues. V lost 4 bases, J lost 3 bases, and 14 bases lay in between. Germline CDR1 is SGHRS and CDR2 is YFSETQ. The CDR3 here is CASSPYFSDYEQYF. For the CDR3, the DNA is TGCGCCAGCAGCCCTTACTTTAGCGACTACGAGCAGTACTTC. Variable domain in full (rest from reference TRBV5-1 and TRBJ2-7): KAGVTQTPRYLIKTRGQQVTLSCSPISGHRSVSWYQQTPGQGLQFLFEYFSETQRNKGNFPGRFSGRQFSNSRSEMNVSTLELGDSALYLCASSPYFSDYEQYFGPGTRLTVT.

The V and J genes are TRBV5-6 and TRBJ2-4; tentatively, D is TRBD2 (5 bases). V lost 3 bases and J 6 bases, leaving 13 bases between the germline ends. The CDR3 is 14 amino acids. The germline V gene encodes CDR1 SGHDT and CDR2 YYEEEE. As DNA, the CDR3 is TGTGCCAGCAGCTACCGGTCCGAGGGAAACATTCAGTACTTC. Amino acid sequence: CASSYRSEGNIQYF.